This TCR beta chain comes out of a study of cytomegalovirus exposure and HLA in healthy donors. Overall study: Clustering assigned about 76% of the roughly 370 genotyped donors to the Caucasian-associated ancestry cluster. Study results and caveats: It was shown in a later analysis that HLA-associated TCR beta chains were more clonally expanded than other, equally common chains. Previous analysis showed most TCR beta V segments were productive about 87% or about 30% of the time. Fewer N-insertions (relative to the roughly 730-donor mean) were reportedly seen in an Asian-associated ancestry cluster in a later analysis.

PCR used 60 Vbeta primers and 13 Jbeta primers. The assay was immunoSEQ multiplex PCR, and TCRdb's table has in-frame clones only and misses some. The profile shows 50,000 to 75,000 clones, roughly four fifths of them singletons. V gave up 0 bases and J gave up 1 base; unmatched junction bases: 6. Germline V gene sequence: CDR1 LGHNA, CDR2 YNFKEQ. The CDR3 consists of 17 residues. A note on this clone: Its antigen is unidentified.

This sequence originates from a human donor in good health. V is TRBV4-2 and J is TRBJ1-1; 9 nucleotides align to TRBD1. The sample taken for sequencing was PBMCs. CDR3 protein: CASSQDVRTGANTEAFF. The CDR3 coding sequence is TGTGCCAGCAGCCAAGATGTGAGGACAGGGGCGAACACTGAAGCTTTCTTT.